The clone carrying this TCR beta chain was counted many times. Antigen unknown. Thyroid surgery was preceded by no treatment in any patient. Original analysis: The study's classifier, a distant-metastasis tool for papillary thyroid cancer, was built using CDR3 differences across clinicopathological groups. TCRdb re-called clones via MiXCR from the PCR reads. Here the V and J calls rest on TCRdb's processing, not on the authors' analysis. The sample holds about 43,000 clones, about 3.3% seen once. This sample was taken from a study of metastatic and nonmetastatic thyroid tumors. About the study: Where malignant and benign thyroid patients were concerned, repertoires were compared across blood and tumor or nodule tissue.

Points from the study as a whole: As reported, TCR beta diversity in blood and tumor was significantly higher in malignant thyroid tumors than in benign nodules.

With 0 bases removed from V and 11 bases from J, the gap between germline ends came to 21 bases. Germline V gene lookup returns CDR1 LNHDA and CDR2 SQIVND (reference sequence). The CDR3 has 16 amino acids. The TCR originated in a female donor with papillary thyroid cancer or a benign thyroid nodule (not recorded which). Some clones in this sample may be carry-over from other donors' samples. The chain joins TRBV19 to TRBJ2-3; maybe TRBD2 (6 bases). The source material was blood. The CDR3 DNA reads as TGTGCCAGTAGTATAGACCCCGGGACTGGGGTGATTGGGCAGTATTTT. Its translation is CASSIDPGTGVIGQYF. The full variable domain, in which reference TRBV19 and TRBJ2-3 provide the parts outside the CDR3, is DGGITQSPKYLFRKEGQNVTLSCEQNLNHDAMYWYRQDPGQGLRLIYYSQIVNDFQKGDIAEGYSVSREKKESFPLTVTSAQKNPTAFYLCASSIDPGTGVIGQYFGPGTRLTVL.